This entry features one T cell receptor (beta chain) sequence. Antigen: not known. With 60 Vbeta and 13 Jbeta primers, the PCR was carried out. The protocol was immunoSEQ multiplex PCR, while the TCRdb copy is restricted to in-frame clones and leaves out a portion. The sample has 110,000 or so clones; about 80% are singletons. This entry is derived from a study of cytomegalovirus exposure and HLA in healthy donors. Study outcomes and limitations: Donors were assumed by presence/absence analyses to have roughly uniform sequencing depth. Later work found most CMV-associated TCR beta chains apparently HLA-restricted.

Germline CDR1 reads SGHVS; CDR2 reads FNYEAQ. V dropped 7 bases and J dropped 2; count of bases not matched to a gene: 3. The CDR3 length is 13 residues. V and J are TRBV7-6 and TRBJ2-5; 8 nucleotides align to TRBD1. The clonotype was recovered from a woman between 40 and 50 years old in good health and CMV-seropositive. The sample consisted of PBMCs. The CDR3 DNA follows: TGTGCCAGCACAGGGGGCCGACAAGAGACCCAGTACTTC. The encoded protein is CASTGGRQETQYF.